Sequencing of this T cell receptor beta chain was carried out in a study of blood T cell repertoires in COVID-19. This clone was found once. Germline values: CDR1 KGHSH, CDR2 LQKENI. With V trimmed by 3 bases and J by 3 bases, 6 bases remained unmatched. CDR3 length: 15 amino acids. Patients at the Seattle site were enrolled during active infection and followed longitudinally. How the authors handled the data: Scientists estimated how many nucleated cells there were by amplifying reference gene primers. Clones were read by immunoSEQ multiplex PCR, and TCRdb kept only the in-frame ones, dropping some. For V, J and clone size, that table is used; D and trimming come from the DNA. The table has tens of thousands of clones, 75% to 90% seen once.

The TCR was taken from a woman aged 80 or older with COVID-19, enrolled during active disease. The genes are TRBV18 and TRBJ2-5, with 8 bases fitting TRBD1. Material: peripheral blood. CDR3 protein: CASSPRQGSEETQYF. The CDR3 nucleotides are TGTGCCAGCTCACCTCGACAGGGGAGTGAAGAGACCCAGTACTTC.